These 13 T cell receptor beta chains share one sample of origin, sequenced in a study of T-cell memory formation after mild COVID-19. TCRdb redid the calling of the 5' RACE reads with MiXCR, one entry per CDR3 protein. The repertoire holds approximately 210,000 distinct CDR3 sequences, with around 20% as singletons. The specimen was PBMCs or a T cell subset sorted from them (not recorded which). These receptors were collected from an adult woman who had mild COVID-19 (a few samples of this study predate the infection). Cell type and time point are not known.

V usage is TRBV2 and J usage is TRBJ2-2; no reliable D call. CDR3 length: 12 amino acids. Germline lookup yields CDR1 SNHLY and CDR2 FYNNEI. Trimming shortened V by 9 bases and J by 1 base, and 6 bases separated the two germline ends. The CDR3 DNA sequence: TGTGCCAGTCGGGTGAACACCGGGGAGCTGTTTTTT. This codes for CASRVNTGELFF.

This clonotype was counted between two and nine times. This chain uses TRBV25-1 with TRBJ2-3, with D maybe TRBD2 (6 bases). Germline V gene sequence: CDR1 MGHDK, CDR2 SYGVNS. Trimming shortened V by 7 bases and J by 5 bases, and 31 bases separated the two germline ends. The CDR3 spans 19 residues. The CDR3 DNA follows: TGTGCCAGCACCGGAGTGGTGTCTCTGGGAGGCCGCCTAAAAGATACGCAGTATTTT. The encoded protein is CASTGVVSLGGRLKDTQYF.

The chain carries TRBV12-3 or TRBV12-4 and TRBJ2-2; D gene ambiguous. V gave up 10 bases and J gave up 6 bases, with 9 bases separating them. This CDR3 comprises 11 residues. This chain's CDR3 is CATQGPGELFF. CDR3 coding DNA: TGTGCCACCCAAGGCCCCGGGGAGCTGTTTTTT.

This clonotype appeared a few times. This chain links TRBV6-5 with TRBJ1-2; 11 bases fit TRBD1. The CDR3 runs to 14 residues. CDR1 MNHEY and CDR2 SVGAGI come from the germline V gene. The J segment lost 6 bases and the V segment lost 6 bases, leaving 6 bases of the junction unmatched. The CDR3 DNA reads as TGTGCCAGCAGCGGACAGGGGGCGTGGGATGGCTACACCTTC. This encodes CASSGQGAWDGYTF.

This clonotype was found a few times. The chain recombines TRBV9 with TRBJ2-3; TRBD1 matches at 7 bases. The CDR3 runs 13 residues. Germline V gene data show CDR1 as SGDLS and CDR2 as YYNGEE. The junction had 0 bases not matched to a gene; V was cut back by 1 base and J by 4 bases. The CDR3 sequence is CASSVQGADTQYF. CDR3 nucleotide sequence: TGTGCCAGCAGCGTACAGGGGGCAGATACGCAGTATTTT.

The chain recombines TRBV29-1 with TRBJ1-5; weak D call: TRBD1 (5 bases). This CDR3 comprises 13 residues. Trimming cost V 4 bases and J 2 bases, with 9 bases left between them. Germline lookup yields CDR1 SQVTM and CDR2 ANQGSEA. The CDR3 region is CSVGAGGNQPQHF. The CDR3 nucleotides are TGCAGCGTTGGGGCGGGGGGCAATCAGCCCCAGCATTTT. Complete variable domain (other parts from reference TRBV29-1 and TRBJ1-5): SAVISQKPSRDICQRGTSLTIQCQVDSQVTMMFWYRQQPGQSLTLIATANQGSEATYESGFVIDKFPISRPNLTFSTLTVSNMSPEDSSIYLCSVGAGGNQPQHFGDGTRLSIL.

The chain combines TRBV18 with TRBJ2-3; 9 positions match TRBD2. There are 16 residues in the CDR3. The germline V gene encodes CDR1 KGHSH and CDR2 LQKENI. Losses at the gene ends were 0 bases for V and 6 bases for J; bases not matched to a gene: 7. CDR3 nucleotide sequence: TGTGCCAGCTCACCACCCCGGCTAGCGGGGCTCGATACGCAGTATTTT. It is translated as CASSPPRLAGLDTQYF.

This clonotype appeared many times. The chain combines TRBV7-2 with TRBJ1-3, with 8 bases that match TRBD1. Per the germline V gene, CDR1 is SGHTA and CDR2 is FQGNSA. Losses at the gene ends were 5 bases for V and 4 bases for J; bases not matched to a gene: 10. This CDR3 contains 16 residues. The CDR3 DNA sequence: TGTGCCAGCAGCGCTACAGGGGGTGGCAGAGGAAACACCATATATTTT. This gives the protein CASSATGGGRGNTIYF. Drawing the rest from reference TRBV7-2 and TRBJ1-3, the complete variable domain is GAGVSQSPSNKVTEKGKDVELRCDPISGHTALYWYRQSLGQGLEFLIYFQGNSAPDKSGLPSDRFSAERTGGSVSTLTIQRTQQEDSAVYLCASSATGGGRGNTIYFGEGSWLTVV.

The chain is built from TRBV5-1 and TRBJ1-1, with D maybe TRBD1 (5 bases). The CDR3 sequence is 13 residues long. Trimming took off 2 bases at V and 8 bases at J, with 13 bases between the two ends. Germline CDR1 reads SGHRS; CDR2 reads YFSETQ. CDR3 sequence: CASSFPTGQEAFF. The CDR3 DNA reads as TGCGCCAGCAGCTTTCCAACAGGTCAAGAAGCTTTCTTT.

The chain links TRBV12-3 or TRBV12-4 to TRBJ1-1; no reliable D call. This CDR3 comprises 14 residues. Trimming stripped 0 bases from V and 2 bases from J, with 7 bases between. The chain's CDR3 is CASSLAQTNTEAFF. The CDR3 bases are TGTGCCAGCAGTTTAGCACAGACTAACACTGAAGCTTTCTTT.

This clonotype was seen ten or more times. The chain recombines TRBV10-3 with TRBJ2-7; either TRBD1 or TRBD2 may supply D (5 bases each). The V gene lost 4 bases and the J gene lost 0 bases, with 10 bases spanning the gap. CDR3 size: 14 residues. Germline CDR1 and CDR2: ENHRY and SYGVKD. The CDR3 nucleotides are TGTGCCATCAGTGGAGGGGAAATCTCCTACGAGCAGTACTTC. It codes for CAISGGEISYEQYF.

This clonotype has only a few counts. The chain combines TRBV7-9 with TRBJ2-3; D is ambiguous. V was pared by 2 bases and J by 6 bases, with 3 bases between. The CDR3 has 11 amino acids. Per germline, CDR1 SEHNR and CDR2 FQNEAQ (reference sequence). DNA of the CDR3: TGTGCCAGCAGCTTAATTGATACGCAGTATTTT. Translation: CASSLIDTQYF.

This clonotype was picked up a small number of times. The CDR3 nucleotides read TGTGCCAGCAGTTCTGAGGTCCAGCGGAGGCAAGAGACCCAGTACTTC. It specifies CASSSEVQRRQETQYF. The chain couples TRBV12-3 or TRBV12-4 to TRBJ2-5, with D possibly matching TRBD2 (5 bases). Trimming removed 4 bases at V and 2 bases at J, with 17 bases between. The CDR3 is made up of 16 amino acids.